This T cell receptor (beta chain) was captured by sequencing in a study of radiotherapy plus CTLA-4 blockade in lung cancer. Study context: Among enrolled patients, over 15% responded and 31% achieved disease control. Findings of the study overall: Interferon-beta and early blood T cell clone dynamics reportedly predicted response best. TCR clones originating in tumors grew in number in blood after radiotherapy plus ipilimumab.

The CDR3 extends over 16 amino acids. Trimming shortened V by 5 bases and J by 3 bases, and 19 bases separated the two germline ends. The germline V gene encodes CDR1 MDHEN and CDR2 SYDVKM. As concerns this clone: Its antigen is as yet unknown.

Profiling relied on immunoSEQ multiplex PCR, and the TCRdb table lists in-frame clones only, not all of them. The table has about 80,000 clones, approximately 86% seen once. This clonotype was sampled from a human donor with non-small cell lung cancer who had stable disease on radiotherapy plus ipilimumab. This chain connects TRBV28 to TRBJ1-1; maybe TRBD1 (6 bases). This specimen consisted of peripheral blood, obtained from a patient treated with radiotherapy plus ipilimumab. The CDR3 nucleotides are TGTGCCAGCAGTCCTCGGACAGTGGGTACCCACACTGAAGCTTTCTTT. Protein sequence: CASSPRTVGTHTEAFF.